Listed here are 18 T cell receptor beta chains from one sample, sequenced in a study of blood T cell repertoires in COVID-19. TCRdb keeps only in-frame clones here, not all; method: immunoSEQ multiplex PCR. Found here are 200,000 to 250,000 clones, roughly four fifths of them singletons; the top ten hold 1.8%. Source material: PBMCs or T cells enriched from blood (not recorded which). These receptors were obtained from a man aged 60-69 years who had recovered from COVID-19.

This rearrangement joins TRBV5-6 to TRBJ2-7, with D perhaps matching TRBD2 (7 bases). CDR3 size: 14 residues. Between the trimmed V and J ends, which lost 4 bases and 1 base, there was a span of 12 bases. The V gene's germline CDR1 is SGHDT and CDR2 YYEEEE. Here the CDR3 reads CASSAGALSYEQYF. Written as DNA, the CDR3 is TGTGCCAGCAGCGCGGGGGCATTATCCTACGAGCAGTACTTC. The full variable domain, rest sourced from reference TRBV5-6 and TRBJ2-7, is DAGVTQSPTHLIKTRGQQVTLRCSPKSGHDTVSWYQQALGQGPQFIFQYYEEEERQRGNFPDRFSGHQFPNYSSELNVNALLLGDSALYLCASSAGALSYEQYFGPGTRLTVT.

This chain links TRBV7-2 with TRBJ1-2; possible D gene TRBD1, 5 bases. V lost 2 bases, J lost 4 bases, and 8 bases lay in between. Looked up from germline, CDR1 is SGHTA and CDR2 is FQGNSA. The CDR3 has 13 residues. The CDR3 nucleotides read TGTGCCAGCAGCTTACGGGGGGGCTATGGCTACACCTTC. It codes for CASSLRGGYGYTF.

The chain combines TRBV4-3 with TRBJ1-2, with 7 positions matching TRBD1. V dropped 0 bases and J dropped 4; count of bases not matched to a gene: 5. Germline CDR1 and CDR2: LGHNA and YSLEER. This CDR3 spans 15 amino acids. The CDR3 region has the DNA TGCGCCAGCAGCCAAGAAGCAGGGGGACGCTATGGCTACACCTTC. Translated, it gives CASSQEAGGRYGYTF.

The chain joins TRBV7-2 to TRBJ2-3; D might be TRBD2 (7 bases). CDR3 length: 15 residues. Germline-derived CDR1 and CDR2 are SGHTA and FQGNSA. V dropped 0 bases and J dropped 2 bases, with 9 bases sitting between them. CDR3 DNA sequence: TGTGCCAGCAGCTTAGCGGGGGGGCCCACAGATACGCAGTATTTT. Its protein product is CASSLAGGPTDTQYF.

The chain combines TRBV3-1 (or the pseudogene TRBV3-2) with TRBJ2-7; a possible D gene is TRBD1 (5 bases). The germline V and J ends were trimmed by 3 bases and 4 bases, with 7 bases remaining between them. Germline lookup yields CDR1 LGHDT and CDR2 YNNKEL (reference sequence). The CDR3 extends over 12 amino acids. The CDR3 protein is CASSQPGYEQYF. The CDR3 nucleotides read TGTGCCAGCAGCCAGCCAGGGTACGAGCAGTACTTC.

The genes are TRBV9 and TRBJ1-6; 9 positions match TRBD1. This CDR3 is built from 14 residues. Per germline, CDR1 SGDLS and CDR2 YYNGEE. V shed 4 bases, J shed 8 bases, and the junction held 4 bases outside the gene matches. CDR3 bases: TGTGCCAGCAGCCCCAGGGACAGGGATTCACCCCTCCACTTT. This sequence encodes CASSPRDRDSPLHF.

The chain recombines TRBV10-3 with TRBJ1-1; TRBD1 matches at 9 bases. The CDR3 covers 15 residues. Germline lookup yields CDR1 ENHRY and CDR2 SYGVKD. The ends lost 2 bases at V and 3 bases at J; junction bases unmatched: 4. The CDR3 protein is CAISEDRGVYTEAFF. The CDR3 nucleotides are TGTGCCATCAGTGAGGACAGGGGGGTTTACACTGAAGCTTTCTTT.

This clone has more than one count but fewer than ten. The chain recombines TRBV5-1 with TRBJ2-2, with D possibly TRBD2 on 7 matching bases. V was shortened by 1 base and J by 5 bases, with 12 bases between the two germline ends. The germline CDR1 and CDR2 sequences are SGHRS and YFSETQ. The CDR3 has 15 amino acids. CDR3 nucleotide sequence: TGCGCCAGCAGCTTGACACAGGGAGGGACCGGGGAGCTGTTTTTT. Translated, it gives CASSLTQGGTGELFF.

This rearrangement joins TRBV7-9 to TRBJ2-5; weak D call: TRBD1 (6 bases). The V end lost 3 bases, the J end lost 5 bases, and 16 bases lay between the germline ends. Germline CDR1 SEHNR, CDR2 FQNEAQ (reference sequence). There are 15 residues in the CDR3. The CDR3: CASSLLQGQRETQYF. In nucleotides, the CDR3 is TGTGCCAGCAGCTTGCTCCAGGGGCAAAGGGAGACCCAGTACTTC.

The chain combines TRBV4-3 with TRBJ2-1; 8 bases align to TRBD1. The CDR3 consists of 16 residues. Germline CDR1 LGHNA, CDR2 YSLEER. V lost 1 base to trimming and J lost 6 bases; unmatched junction nucleotides: 8. The CDR3 region is CASSQGAGGLSNEQFF. The CDR3, as DNA: TGCGCCAGCAGCCAAGGGGCAGGGGGCCTTAGCAATGAGCAGTTCTTC.

The J gene is TRBJ2-3, the V gene TRBV6-1; the D is unclear. This CDR3 region has 14 residues. Germline V gene data show CDR1 as MNHNS and CDR2 as SASEGT. V dropped 2 bases and J dropped 2 bases, with 8 bases sitting between them. This CDR3 reads CASSEQANTDTQYF. For the CDR3, the DNA is TGTGCCAGCAGTGAACAGGCTAACACAGATACGCAGTATTTT.

The chain combines TRBV4-2 with TRBJ1-2, with a possible D match to TRBD1 (6 bases). V lost 5 bases to trimming and J lost 2 bases, with 12 bases between them. CDR1 and CDR2 from the germline V gene are LGHNA and YNFKEQ. This CDR3 spans 14 amino acids. The DNA of the CDR3 is TGTGCCAGCAGCGGGGGCGGACTGAACTATGGCTACACCTTC. This translates into CASSGGGLNYGYTF.

V is TRBV19 and J is TRBJ1-6; no reliable D call. The ends were cut back, 5 bases at V and 8 bases at J, with 10 bases in the middle. Germline values: CDR1 LNHDA, CDR2 SQIVND (reference sequence). This CDR3 is built from 13 residues. Here the CDR3 reads CASSPRRDSPLHF. CDR3 DNA sequence: TGTGCCAGTAGTCCCAGGAGGGATTCACCCCTCCACTTT.

The chain has TRBV18 and TRBJ1-1; TRBD1 aligns across 9 bases. With V trimmed by 4 bases and J by 5 bases, 2 bases remained unmatched. Germline V lookup: CDR1 KGHSH, CDR2 LQKENI. The CDR3 contains 13 residues. The CDR3 DNA is TGTGCCAGCTCACGGACAGGGGAGACTGAAGCTTTCTTT. Encoded protein: CASSRTGETEAFF.

The chain recombines TRBV11-3 with TRBJ1-4; 7 nucleotides align to TRBD1. The J segment lost 6 bases and the V segment lost 4 bases, leaving 5 bases of the junction unmatched. CDR1 SGHNT and CDR2 YENEEA come from the germline V gene. The CDR3 is 14 residues long. In DNA form, the CDR3 reads TGTGCCAGCAGCTCAGGGGGTTGGGATGAAAAACTGTTTTTT. This translates into CASSSGGWDEKLFF.

The chain combines TRBV20-1 with TRBJ2-1; the match to TRBD1 covers 11 bases. V dropped 3 bases and J dropped 7; count of bases not matched to a gene: 8. There are 15 residues in the CDR3. Germline V gene data show CDR1 as DFQATT and CDR2 as SNEGSKA (reference sequence). In DNA form, the CDR3 reads TGCAGTGCTAGTTCCCGGGACAGGGGGAGGAATGAGCAGTTCTTC. Protein product: CSASSRDRGRNEQFF.

The V call is TRBV3-1 (or the pseudogene TRBV3-2), the J call TRBJ2-5; D remains ambiguous. V dropped 4 bases and J dropped 2 bases, with 8 bases sitting between them. Germline V gives CDR1 LGHDT, CDR2 YNNKEL (reference sequence). This CDR3 is 13 amino acids long. The CDR3 DNA reads TGTGCCAGCAGCCGCCTCAGACAAGAGACCCAGTACTTC. This encodes CASSRLRQETQYF.

This chain uses TRBV7-9 with TRBJ1-1; TRBD1 agrees at 10 bases. The germline CDR1 and CDR2 sequences are SEHNR and FQNEAQ (reference sequence). V lost 3 bases to trimming and J lost 3 bases; unmatched junction nucleotides: 7. CDR3 size: 16 residues. Written as DNA, the CDR3 is TGTGCCAGCAGCTTGGGGACAGGGGAAGGGGACACTGAAGCTTTCTTT. Its translation is CASSLGTGEGDTEAFF.